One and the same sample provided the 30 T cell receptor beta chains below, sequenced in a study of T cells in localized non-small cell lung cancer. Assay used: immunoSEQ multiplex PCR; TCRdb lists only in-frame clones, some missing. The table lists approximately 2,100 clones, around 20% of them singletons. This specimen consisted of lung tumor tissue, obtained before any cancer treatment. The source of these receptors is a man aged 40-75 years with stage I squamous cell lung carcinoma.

Here the CDR3 DNA reads TGTGCCAGCAGCTTAGAAGGGGTCGTGGGAGAGACCCAGTACTTC. Encoded protein: CASSLEGVVGETQYF. This chain links TRBV11-3 with TRBJ2-5; maybe TRBD1 (5 bases). This CDR3 region has 15 residues. Between the trimmed V and J ends, which lost 0 bases and 4 bases, there was a span of 12 bases. Germline lookup yields CDR1 SGHNT and CDR2 YENEEA. The whole variable domain, remainder taken from reference TRBV11-3 and TRBJ2-5, is EAGVVQSPRYKIIEKKQPVAFWCNPISGHNTLYWYLQNLGQGPELLIRYENEEAVDDSQLPKDRFSAERLKGVDSTLKIQPAELGDSAVYLCASSLEGVVGETQYFGPGTRLLVL.

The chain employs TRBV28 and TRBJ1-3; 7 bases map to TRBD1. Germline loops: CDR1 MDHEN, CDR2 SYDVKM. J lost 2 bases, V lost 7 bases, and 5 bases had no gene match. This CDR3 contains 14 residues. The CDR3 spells CASTTGSAGNTIYF. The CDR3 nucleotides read TGTGCCAGCACGACAGGGTCCGCTGGAAACACCATATATTTT.

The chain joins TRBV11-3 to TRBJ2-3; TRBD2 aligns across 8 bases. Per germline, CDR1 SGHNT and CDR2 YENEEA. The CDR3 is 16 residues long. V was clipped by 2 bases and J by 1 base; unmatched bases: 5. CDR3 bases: TGTGCCAGCAGCTTACGAGCGGGAGTGGGCACAGATACGCAGTATTTT. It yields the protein CASSLRAGVGTDTQYF.

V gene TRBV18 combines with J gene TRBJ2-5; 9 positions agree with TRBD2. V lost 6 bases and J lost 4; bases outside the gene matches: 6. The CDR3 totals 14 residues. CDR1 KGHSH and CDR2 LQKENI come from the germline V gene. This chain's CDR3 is CASSSSGDRETQYF. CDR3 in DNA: TGTGCCAGCTCCTCTAGCGGGGACCGAGAGACCCAGTACTTC.

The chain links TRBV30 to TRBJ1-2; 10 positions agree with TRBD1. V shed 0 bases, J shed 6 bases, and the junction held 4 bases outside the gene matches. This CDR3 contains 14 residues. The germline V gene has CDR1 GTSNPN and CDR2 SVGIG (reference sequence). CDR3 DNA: TGTGCCTGGAGTGTCCTGGGGACAGGGGATGGCTACACCTTC. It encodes CAWSVLGTGDGYTF.

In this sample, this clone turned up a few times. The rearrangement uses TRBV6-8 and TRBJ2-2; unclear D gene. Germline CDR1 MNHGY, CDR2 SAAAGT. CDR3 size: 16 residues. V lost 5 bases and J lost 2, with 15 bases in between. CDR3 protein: CASSPLEELNTGELFF. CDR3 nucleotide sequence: TGTGCCAGCAGTCCCCTTGAGGAGTTAAACACCGGGGAGCTGTTTTTT.

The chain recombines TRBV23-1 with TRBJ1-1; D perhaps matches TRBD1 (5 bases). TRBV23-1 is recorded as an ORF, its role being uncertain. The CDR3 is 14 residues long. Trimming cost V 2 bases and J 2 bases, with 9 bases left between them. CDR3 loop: CASSQGGTNTEAFF. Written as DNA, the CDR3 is TGCGCCAGCAGTCAAGGAGGGACTAACACTGAAGCTTTCTTT.

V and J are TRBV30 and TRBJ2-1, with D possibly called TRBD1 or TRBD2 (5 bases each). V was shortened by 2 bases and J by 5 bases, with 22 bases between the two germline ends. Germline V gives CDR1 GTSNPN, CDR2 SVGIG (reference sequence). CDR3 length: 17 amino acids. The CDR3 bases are TGTGCCTGGAGTAAGGGGCGGCGGGCCAGGTCGAACAATGAGCAGTTCTTC. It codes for CAWSKGRRARSNNEQFF.

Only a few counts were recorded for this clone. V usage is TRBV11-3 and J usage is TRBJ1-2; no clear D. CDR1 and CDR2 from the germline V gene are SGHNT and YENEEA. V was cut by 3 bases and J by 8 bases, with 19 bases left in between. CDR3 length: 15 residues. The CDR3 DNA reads TGTGCCAGCAGCTTGAAACCGACCCCGGCTTTGGGCTACACCTTC. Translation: CASSLKPTPALGYTF.

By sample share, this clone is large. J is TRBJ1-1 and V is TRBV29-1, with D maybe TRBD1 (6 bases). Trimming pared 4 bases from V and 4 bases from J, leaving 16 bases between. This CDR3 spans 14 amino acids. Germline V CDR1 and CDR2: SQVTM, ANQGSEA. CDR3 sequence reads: CSVAQGFGSTEAFF. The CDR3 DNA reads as TGCAGCGTTGCACAGGGCTTCGGTAGCACTGAAGCTTTCTTT.

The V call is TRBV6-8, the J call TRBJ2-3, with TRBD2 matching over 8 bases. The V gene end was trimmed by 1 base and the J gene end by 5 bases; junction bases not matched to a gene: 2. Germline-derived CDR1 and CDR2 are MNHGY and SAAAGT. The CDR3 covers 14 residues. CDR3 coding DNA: TGTGCCAGCAGTTACTGGGGGACTAGAGATACGCAGTATTTT. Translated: CASSYWGTRDTQYF.

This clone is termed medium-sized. This CDR3 reads CASSLVPGSYEQYF. The CDR3 DNA reads TGTGCCAGCAGCTTAGTGCCAGGTTCCTACGAGCAGTACTTC. This chain uses TRBV11-3 with TRBJ2-7, with D unresolved. V lost 1 base and J lost 1, with 8 bases in between. CDR3 length equals 14 residues. Looked up from germline, CDR1 is SGHNT and CDR2 is YENEEA.

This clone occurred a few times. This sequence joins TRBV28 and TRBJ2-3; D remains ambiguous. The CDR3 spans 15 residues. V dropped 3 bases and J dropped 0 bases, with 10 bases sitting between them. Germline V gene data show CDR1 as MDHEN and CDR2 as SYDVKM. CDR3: CASSFLRMSTDTQYF. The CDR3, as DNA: TGTGCCAGCAGTTTCTTGCGGATGAGCACAGATACGCAGTATTTT.

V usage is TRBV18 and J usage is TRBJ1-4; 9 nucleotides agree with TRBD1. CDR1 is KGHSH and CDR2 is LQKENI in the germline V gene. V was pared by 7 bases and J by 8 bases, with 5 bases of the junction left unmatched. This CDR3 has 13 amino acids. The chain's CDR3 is CASFRDREEKLFF. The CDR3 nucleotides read TGTGCCAGCTTCCGGGACAGGGAAGAAAAACTGTTTTTT.

The CDR3 DNA reads as TGTGCCAGCAGTGCCCCGGGGACAGAGAACACTGAAGCTTTCTTT. Residues: CASSAPGTENTEAFF. The chain employs TRBV6-8 and TRBJ1-1; 7 nucleotides match TRBD1. The CDR3 consists of 15 residues. With V trimmed by 5 bases and J by 1 base, 7 bases remained unmatched. Germline values: CDR1 MNHGY, CDR2 SAAAGT.

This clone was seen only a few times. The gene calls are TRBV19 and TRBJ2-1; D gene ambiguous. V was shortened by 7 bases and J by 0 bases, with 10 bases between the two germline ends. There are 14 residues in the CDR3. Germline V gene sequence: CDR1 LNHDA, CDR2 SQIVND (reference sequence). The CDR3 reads CASKDGYSYNEQFF. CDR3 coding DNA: TGTGCCAGTAAGGACGGTTACTCCTACAATGAGCAGTTCTTC.

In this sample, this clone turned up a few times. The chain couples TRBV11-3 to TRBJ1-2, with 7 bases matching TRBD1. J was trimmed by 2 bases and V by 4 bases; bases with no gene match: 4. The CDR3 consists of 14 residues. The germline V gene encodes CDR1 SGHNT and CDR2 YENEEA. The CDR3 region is CASSSGQANYGYTF. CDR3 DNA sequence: TGTGCCAGCAGCTCCGGACAGGCCAACTATGGCTACACCTTC.

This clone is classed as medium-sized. CDR3 DNA sequence: TGTGCCAGCAGCGTATTCCTAACTGGGGCCAACGTCCTGACTTTC. The encoded protein is CASSVFLTGANVLTF. The rearrangement uses TRBV9 and TRBJ2-6; D is unresolved. The V end lost 1 base, the J end lost 2 bases, and 7 bases lay between the germline ends. Per germline, CDR1 SGDLS and CDR2 YYNGEE. The CDR3 runs 15 residues.

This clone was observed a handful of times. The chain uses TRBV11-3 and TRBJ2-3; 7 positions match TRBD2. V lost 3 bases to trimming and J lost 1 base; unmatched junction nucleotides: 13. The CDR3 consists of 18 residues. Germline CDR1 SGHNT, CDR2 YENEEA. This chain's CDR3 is CASSFRWGGLARTDTQYF. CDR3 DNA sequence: TGTGCCAGCAGCTTTAGGTGGGGGGGTCTAGCTCGCACAGATACGCAGTATTTT.

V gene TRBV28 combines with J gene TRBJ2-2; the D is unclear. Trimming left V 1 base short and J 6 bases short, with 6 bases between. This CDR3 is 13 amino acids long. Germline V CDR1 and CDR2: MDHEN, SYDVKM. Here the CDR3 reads CASSLYQAGELFF. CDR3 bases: TGTGCCAGCAGTTTATATCAGGCCGGGGAGCTGTTTTTT.

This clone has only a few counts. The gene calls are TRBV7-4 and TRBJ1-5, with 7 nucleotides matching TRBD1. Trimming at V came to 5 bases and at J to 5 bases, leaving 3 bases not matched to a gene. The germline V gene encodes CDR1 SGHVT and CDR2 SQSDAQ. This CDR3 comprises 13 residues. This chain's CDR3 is CASSPDRHQPQHF. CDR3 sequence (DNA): TGTGCCAGCAGCCCGGACAGGCATCAGCCCCAGCATTTT.

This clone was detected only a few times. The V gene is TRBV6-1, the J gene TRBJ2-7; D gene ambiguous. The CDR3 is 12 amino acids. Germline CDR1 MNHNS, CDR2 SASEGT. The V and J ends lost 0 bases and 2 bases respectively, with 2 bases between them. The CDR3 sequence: CASSEAPYEQYF. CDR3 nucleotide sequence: TGTGCCAGCAGTGAAGCCCCCTACGAGCAGTACTTC.

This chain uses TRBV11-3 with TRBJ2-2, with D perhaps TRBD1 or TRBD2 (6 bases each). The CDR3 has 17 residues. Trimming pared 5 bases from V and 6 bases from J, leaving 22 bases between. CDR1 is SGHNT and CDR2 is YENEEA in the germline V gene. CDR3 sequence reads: CASSLSFAGTGPGELFF. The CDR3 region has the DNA TGTGCCAGCAGCCTCTCATTTGCGGGAACAGGGCCCGGGGAGCTGTTTTTT.

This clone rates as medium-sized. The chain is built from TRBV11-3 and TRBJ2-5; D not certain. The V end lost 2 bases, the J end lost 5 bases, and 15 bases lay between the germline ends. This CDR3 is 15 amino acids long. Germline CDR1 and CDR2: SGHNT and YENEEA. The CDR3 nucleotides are TGTGCCAGCAGCTTAACTCCAGGTGCTGGGGAGACCCAGTACTTC. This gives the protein CASSLTPGAGETQYF.

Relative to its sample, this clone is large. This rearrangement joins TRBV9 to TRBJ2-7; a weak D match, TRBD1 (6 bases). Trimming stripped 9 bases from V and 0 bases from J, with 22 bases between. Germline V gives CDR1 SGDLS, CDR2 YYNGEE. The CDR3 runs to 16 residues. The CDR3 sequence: CATLPTGDTHSYEQYF. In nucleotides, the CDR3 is TGTGCCACCCTCCCGACAGGCGACACCCACTCCTACGAGCAGTACTTC.

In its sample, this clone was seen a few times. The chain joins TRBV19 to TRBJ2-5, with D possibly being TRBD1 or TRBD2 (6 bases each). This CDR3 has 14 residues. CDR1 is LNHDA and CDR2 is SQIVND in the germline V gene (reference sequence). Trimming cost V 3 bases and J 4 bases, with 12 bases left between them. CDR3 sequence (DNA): TGTGCCAGTAGTATTCGAGGGGGGCTAGAGACCCAGTACTTC. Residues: CASSIRGGLETQYF.

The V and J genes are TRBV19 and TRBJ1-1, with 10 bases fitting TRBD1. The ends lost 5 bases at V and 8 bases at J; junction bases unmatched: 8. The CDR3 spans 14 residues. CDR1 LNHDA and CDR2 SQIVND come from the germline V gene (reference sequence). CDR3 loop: CASSGRTGGAEAFF. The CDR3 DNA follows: TGTGCCAGTAGTGGAAGGACAGGGGGAGCCGAAGCTTTCTTT.

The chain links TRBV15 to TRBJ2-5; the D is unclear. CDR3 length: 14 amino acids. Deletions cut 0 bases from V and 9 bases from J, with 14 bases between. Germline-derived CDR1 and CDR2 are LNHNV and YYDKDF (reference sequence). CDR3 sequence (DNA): TGTGCCACCAGCAGAGATCCAGGCACGACTCCCCAGTACTTC. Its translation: CATSRDPGTTPQYF.

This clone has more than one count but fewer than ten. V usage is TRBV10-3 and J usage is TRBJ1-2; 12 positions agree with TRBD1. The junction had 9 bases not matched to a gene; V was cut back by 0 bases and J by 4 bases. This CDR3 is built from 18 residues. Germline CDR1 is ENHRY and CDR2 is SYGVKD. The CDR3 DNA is TGTGCCATCAGTGAGTCGAAGGGACAGGGGGCCTTACTCTATGGCTACACCTTC. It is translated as CAISESKGQGALLYGYTF.

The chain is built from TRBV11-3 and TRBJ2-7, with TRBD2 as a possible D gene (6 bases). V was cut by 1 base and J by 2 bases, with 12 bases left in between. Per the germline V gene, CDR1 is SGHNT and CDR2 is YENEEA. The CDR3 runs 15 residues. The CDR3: CASSLGVSGTYEQYF. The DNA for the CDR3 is TGTGCCAGCAGCTTAGGTGTTAGCGGAACCTACGAGCAGTACTTC.